This T cell receptor beta chain was recovered during a study of T cell changes during pregnancy in multiple sclerosis. The assay was immunoSEQ multiplex PCR, and TCRdb's table has in-frame clones only and misses some. The profile covers 90,000 to 150,000 clones, with approximately 93% appearing a single time and 6.2% taken by the ten largest. Germline V CDR1 and CDR2: LNHDA, SQIVND (reference sequence). CDR3 size: 14 residues. The germline V and J ends were trimmed by 3 bases and 6 bases, with 12 bases remaining between them. The TCR comes from a female donor with multiple sclerosis, enrolled in a pregnancy study. The sequenced sample was peripheral blood, obtained before pregnancy. The J gene is TRBJ2-1, the V gene TRBV19, with D hard to call. For the CDR3, the DNA is TGTGCCAGTAGTATCAGCGTTGCTTCCAATGAGCAGTTCTTC. As protein: CASSISVASNEQFF.